The sequence of this T cell receptor beta chain was determined in a study of blood T cell repertoires in COVID-19. In the study overall: Sites across the United States, Italy and Spain contributed samples from acute and convalescent COVID-19. Nucleic acid was either cDNA or gDNA, and it came from T cells, B-cell-depleted T cells, or PBMCs.

The CDR3 has 17 amino acids. The germline V gene has CDR1 SGHNT and CDR2 YYREEE (reference sequence). The V and J ends lost 3 bases and 1 base, in that order; junction bases with no gene match: 9. As originally analysed: Nucleated cell number was recorded as an estimate derived from reference gene primer amplification. Assay: immunoSEQ multiplex PCR; the TCRdb copy retains only in-frame clones and omits some. Clonal size and the V and J genes are those of that table, whereas D and trimming came from the DNA. The table records tens of thousands of clones, roughly nine tenths of them present only once.

This chain links TRBV5-4 with TRBJ2-4, with 8 bases fitting TRBD1. This sequence was found in a man in his 60s with acute or convalescent COVID-19. Specimen: peripheral blood. In DNA form, the CDR3 reads TGTGCCAGCAGCTCCTACGGACAGGGATCGGCCAAAAACATTCAGTACTTC. As protein: CASSSYGQGSAKNIQYF.